Listed here is a single TCR beta chain. The sample belongs to a study of OX40 agonist ivuxolimab in advanced cancers. The assay was immunoSEQ multiplex PCR, and TCRdb's table has in-frame clones only and misses some. The sample comprises over 70,000 clones, 65% to 90% of which are singletons, and around 2% rests with the top ten. Trimming took 7 bases from V and 8 from J, leaving 18 bases between them. Germline V gene sequence: CDR1 LNHDA, CDR2 SQIVND (reference sequence). The CDR3 has 15 amino acids. The chain couples TRBV19 to TRBJ1-6; D possibly corresponds to TRBD1 (5 bases). The sample here was CD4+ or CD8+ T cells sorted from blood, taken in a trial of the OX40 agonist ivuxolimab. The sequence was obtained from an adult with an advanced solid tumor such as melanoma, head and neck, liver or kidney cancer. CDR3 amino acids: CASTAPGRQHSPLHF. Written as DNA, the CDR3 is TGTGCCAGTACCGCCCCCGGGAGACAGCATTCACCCCTCCACTTT.